A single sample gave rise to the 16 T cell receptor beta chains below, sequenced in a study of shared clonotypes between healthy human individuals. Sequenced by immunoSEQ multiplex PCR; TCRdb stores in-frame clones only, minus some. Of about 710,000 clones listed, about two thirds are singletons. Material: memory CD4+ T cells sorted from blood. Regarding subset: CD45RA-negative fraction. The receptors derive from a woman aged 30 to 39 in good health.

This chain joins TRBV13 and TRBJ1-1; D not resolved. The germline gives CDR1 PRHDT, CDR2 FYEKMQ (reference sequence). V was trimmed by 1 base and J by 2 bases, leaving 2 bases between them. The CDR3 loop spans 12 amino acids. CDR3 in amino acids: CASSLANTEAFF. The CDR3 bases are TGTGCCAGCAGCTTAGCAAACACTGAAGCTTTCTTT. Variable domain in full (rest from reference TRBV13 and TRBJ1-1): AAGVIQSPRHLIKEKRETATLKCYPIPRHDTVYWYQQGPGQDPQFLISFYEKMQSDKGSIPDRFSAQQFSDYHSELNMSSLELGDSALYFCASSLANTEAFFGQGTRLTVV.

The V gene is TRBV20-1, the J gene TRBJ1-4, with D unclear. There are 11 residues in the CDR3. From germline, CDR1 is DFQATT and CDR2 SNEGSKA (reference sequence). CDR3 protein: CRADINEKLFF. The CDR3, as DNA: TGCAGGGCCGATATTAATGAAAAACTGTTTTTT.

The chain couples TRBV11-2 to TRBJ2-1; weak D call: TRBD1 (6 bases). V was shortened by 4 bases and J by 7 bases, with 8 bases between the two germline ends. Germline V gene lookup returns CDR1 SGHAT and CDR2 FQNNGV. The length of the CDR3 is 12 residues. CDR3 DNA sequence: TGTGCCAGCAGCTACCAGGGGAATGAGCAGTTCTTC. Protein sequence: CASSYQGNEQFF.

The rearrangement uses TRBV30 and TRBJ2-1, with D possibly matching TRBD2 (5 bases). V gave up 0 bases and J gave up 7 bases, with 10 bases separating them. This CDR3 comprises 13 residues. Per the germline V gene, CDR1 is GTSNPN and CDR2 is SVGIG (reference sequence). DNA of the CDR3: TGTGCCTGGAGTGTTCCGGGGAAGAATGAGCAGTTCTTC. It yields the protein CAWSVPGKNEQFF.

The chain combines TRBV7-3 with TRBJ2-3, with D maybe TRBD2 (6 bases). Germline V gene lookup returns CDR1 SGHTA and CDR2 FQGTGA. The CDR3 is 14 amino acids. The V gene lost 6 bases and the J gene lost 2 bases, with 12 bases spanning the gap. The CDR3 loop reads CASSPGGVTDTQYF. CDR3 bases: TGTGCCAGCAGTCCCGGGGGAGTCACAGATACGCAGTATTTT.

On this clone: Additional DNA sequences in this sample encode the identical CDR3. The rearrangement joins TRBV5-1 to TRBJ2-7, with TRBD2 matching 8 bases. The CDR3 runs to 14 residues. Germline V CDR1 and CDR2: SGHRS, YFSETQ. With V trimmed by 1 base and J by 1 base, 1 base remained unmatched. The CDR3 region has the DNA TGCGCCAGCAGCTTGAGCGGGAGTTCCTACGAGCAGTACTTC. Its protein is CASSLSGSSYEQYF. Complete variable domain (other parts from reference TRBV5-1 and TRBJ2-7): KAGVTQTPRYLIKTRGQQVTLSCSPISGHRSVSWYQQTPGQGLQFLFEYFSETQRNKGNFPGRFSGRQFSNSRSEMNVSTLELGDSALYLCASSLSGSSYEQYFGPGTRLTVT.

The genes are TRBV7-8 and TRBJ2-1; 8 bases line up with TRBD1. The CDR3 covers 15 residues. The germline gives CDR1 SGHVS, CDR2 FQNEAQ. The J segment lost 9 bases and the V segment lost 1 base, leaving 8 bases of the junction unmatched. CDR3: CASSLEGRGLGEQFF. DNA of the CDR3: TGTGCCAGCAGCTTAGAGGGCAGGGGGCTGGGTGAGCAGTTCTTC.

The J gene is TRBJ2-1, the V gene TRBV6-5, with D hard to call. This CDR3 has 14 residues. Germline values: CDR1 MNHEY, CDR2 SVGAGI. V was shortened by 0 bases and J by 6 bases, with 9 bases between the two germline ends. CDR3 in amino acids: CASSYSLAINEQFF. DNA of the CDR3: TGTGCCAGCAGTTACTCACTGGCGATCAATGAGCAGTTCTTC.

V usage is TRBV7-2 and J usage is TRBJ2-5, with D unresolved. TRBJ2-7 explains the end of the DNA better; the J call may be wrong. Germline-derived CDR1 and CDR2 are SGHTA and FQGNSA. This CDR3 is 14 amino acids long. CDR3 DNA sequence: TGTGCCAGCAGCCGAGGCGGAAGCTCCTACGAGCAGTACTTC. It translates to CASSRGGSSYEQYF.

The V call is TRBV27, the J call TRBJ1-1; D unresolved. V was clipped by 9 bases and J by 3 bases, with 8 bases between them. CDR3 length equals 11 residues. Germline CDR1 is MNHEY and CDR2 is SMNVEV (reference sequence). The CDR3 sequence: CARKSDTEAFF. CDR3 nucleotide sequence: TGTGCCAGGAAAAGTGACACTGAAGCTTTCTTT.

J is TRBJ2-3 and V is TRBV5-1, with 11 bases fitting TRBD2. V gave up 4 bases and J gave up 5 bases; unmatched junction bases: 9. Germline values: CDR1 SGHRS, CDR2 YFSETQ. CDR3 length equals 16 residues. The CDR3 is CASSPGLAGGGDTQYF. As DNA, the CDR3 is TGCGCCAGCAGCCCTGGACTAGCGGGTGGTGGAGATACGCAGTATTTT.

In its sample, this clone was seen once. This chain joins TRBV6-1 and TRBJ1-2; 10 bases agree with TRBD1. There are 14 residues in the CDR3. Germline CDR1 MNHNS, CDR2 SASEGT. V gave up 8 bases and J gave up 2 bases; unmatched junction bases: 5. This chain's CDR3 is CASRDRGANYGYTF. CDR3 bases: TGTGCCAGCCGGGACAGGGGTGCAAACTATGGCTACACCTTC.

There are a few counts of this clone. The chain is built from TRBV30 and TRBJ2-1; 15 bases fit TRBD2. The CDR3 has 16 residues. V shed 1 base, J shed 8 bases, and the junction held 6 bases outside the gene matches. Germline values: CDR1 GTSNPN, CDR2 SVGIG (reference sequence). This chain's CDR3 is CAWSGPGLAGGDEQFF. The CDR3 bases are TGTGCCTGGAGTGGCCCGGGACTAGCGGGAGGAGATGAGCAGTTCTTC.

V gene TRBV4-1 combines with J gene TRBJ1-4; 9 bases align to TRBD1. The germline V gene encodes CDR1 MGHRA and CDR2 YSYEKL. There are 15 residues in the CDR3. Unmatched junction bases numbered 4, after V lost 1 base and J lost 7 bases. The CDR3: CASSQVGTGSEKLFF. The CDR3 nucleotides are TGCGCCAGCAGCCAAGTTGGGACAGGGAGTGAAAAACTGTTTTTT.

The sample holds a few counts of this clone. V usage is TRBV10-3 and J usage is TRBJ1-2; TRBD1 matches 9 bases. The CDR3 is made up of 14 amino acids. Per germline, CDR1 ENHRY and CDR2 SYGVKD. V was clipped by 7 bases and J by 8 bases; unmatched bases: 11. CDR3 bases: TGTGCCATCATGGAGGTACAGGGGGCTCGGGGCTACACCTTC. Its translation: CAIMEVQGARGYTF.

The genes are TRBV11-2 and TRBJ2-1; TRBD1 matches 8 bases. The junction had 5 bases not matched to a gene; V was cut back by 5 bases and J by 2 bases. The CDR3 is made up of 15 amino acids. CDR1 is SGHAT and CDR2 is FQNNGV in the germline V gene. CDR3 loop: CASSQTTGAYNEQFF. CDR3 in DNA: TGTGCCAGCAGCCAGACGACAGGGGCCTACAATGAGCAGTTCTTC.